These T cell receptor beta chains were read from a single sample in a study of T cells in Graves' hyperthyroidism and ophthalmopathy. TCRdb fed the multiplex PCR reads into MiXCR, producing one record per CDR3 protein. This table has hundreds of thousands of distinct CDR3 sequences, about 13% appearing once. Sequencing used blood. The receptors originated from a woman between 18 and 29 years old with Graves' hyperthyroidism. Each CDR3 is given with its conserved first and last residue. The order of the fields is V gene, D gene, J gene, clone size, CDR3 DNA, CDR3 protein. A D gene is named only where the DNA matches it firmly. Clone sizes are given selectively: once, few, many, or a class where the clone is expanded.

TRBV4-1	.	TRBJ1-1	.	TGCGCCAGCAGCCAAGATAGCACATACATGAACACTGAAGCTTTCTTT	CASSQDSTYMNTEAFF
TRBV2	.	TRBJ2-3	many	TGTGCCAGCCCACGGACGGAGGCCAGCACAGATACGCAGTATTTT	CASPRTEASTDTQYF
TRBV4-3	TRBD1	TRBJ2-3	.	TGCGCCAGCAGCCAAGACAGGGGGCGCTTAATTCTCCCAGGGCTAGCGCCAGGGATGGATACGCAGTATTTT	CASSQDRGRLILPGLAPGMDTQYF
TRBV24-1	.	TRBJ2-5	many	TGTGCCACCAGTGATTTCGGGGGATTCCAAGAGACCCAGTACTTC	CATSDFGGFQETQYF
TRBV7-2	TRBD1	TRBJ1-2	many	TGTGCCAGCAGCCGTACGGGACAGTCATATGGCTACACCTTC	CASSRTGQSYGYTF
TRBV10-3	.	TRBJ1-2	many	TGTGCCATCACCGAGGAAGGGGGGTACTATGGCTACACCTTC	CAITEEGGYYGYTF
TRBV7-9	.	TRBJ1-2	few	TGTGCCAGCAGCCCACGACAGAACTCTAACTATGGCTACACCTTC	CASSPRQNSNYGYTF
TRBV28	.	TRBJ2-1	many	TGTGCCAGCAGTTCCCCACTTCATGGCGGTCTGGGGCAGTTCTTC	CASSSPLHGGLGQFF
TRBV7-2	.	TRBJ2-1	many	TGTGCCAGCAGCTTAGCGCTAATATACGGGGGCGGCAGCGCATACAATGAGCAGTTCTTC	CASSLALIYGGGSAYNEQFF
TRBV6-1	.	TRBJ1-5	many	TGTGCCAGCAGTATTGACCGCGCCTATCAGCCCCAGCATTTT	CASSIDRAYQPQHF
TRBV5-1	.	TRBJ1-4	many	TGCGCCAGCAGCCCAGGACGGCCAACTAATGAAAAACTGTTTTTT	CASSPGRPTNEKLFF